This record concerns one TCR beta chain sequence. This clone was seen only once. There is no known antigen for this receptor. There are no base qualities to consult, and no much larger clone falls within one base. The CDR3 numbers 16 residues from cysteine through phenylalanine. The retained sequence is limited to the CDR3, 48 bases, with the frame set at the first base. Based on the germline V gene, the CDR1 and CDR2 sequences are SGHVS and FQNEAQ. Trimming removed 5 bases from V and 7 bases from J; the gene matches leave 17 bases unexplained. TCRbeta CDR3 regions were amplified from genomic DNA by means of the immunoSEQ Assay, a bias-controlled multiplex PCR. Regarding the original processing steps: The number of nucleated cells in each sample was estimated from the amplification of reference gene primers within the assay. Sequence reads were collapsed and filtered to measure the absolute abundance of every unique TCRbeta CDR3 rearrangement. Productive Simpson clonality was computed per sample as the square root of Simpson's diversity index over productive rearrangements. Held by TCRdb, this immuneACCESS table contains in-frame sequences only and omits some clones. Under half of the omission traces to an unresolved V gene where checked; the cause of the rest is unknown. V and J calls and clone size are copied from that table; D and trimming were computed from the DNA. The sample contains 200,000 to 250,000 clones, roughly 86% of them found a single time. The ten largest clonotypes hold about 9.4% of the sample.

One collaborating source in Seattle enrolled patients during active infection and followed them longitudinally through the course of disease. Each collaborating institution followed its own protocols to collect whole blood in K2EDTA tubes. For TCRbeta analysis, collaborator samples were shipped as frozen whole blood, as isolated PBMCs, or as DNA extracted from either sample type. The data belong to a study of blood T cell repertoires in COVID-19 (dated by TCRdb to the early 2020s). Concerning the study at large: The collaborator samples originated in the United States, Italy and Spain and spanned the acute and convalescent phases of COVID-19. The prospective study material was composed of cDNA or gDNA derived from T cells, B-cell-depleted T cells, or PBMCs. Subjects who had been exposed to COVID-19, were actively infected with it, or had recovered from it provided the deeply sampled blood TCRbeta repertoires that made up the dataset. The repertoires were released in a freely available public database intended as a resource for research on the immune response to SARS-CoV-2. The samples were drawn from two sources: the first 160 participants of the ongoing ImmuneRACE study, and over 950 subjects contributed by 6 global collaborators. The sample metadata nearly always contained a de-identified subject ID, COVID-19 status, age in years and sex. Where HLA class I and class II types were available, the types were taken from metadata supplied by the sample provider, not from assay-based typing.

Here is what the overall study found, with its caveats: Clinical and demographic metadata were provided uncurated, with the amount varying by source and participant.

Input material: peripheral blood. The chain employs TRBV7-8 and TRBJ2-7; TRBD2 fits 7 bases in the junction. The TCR was taken from a woman in her forties or fifties with COVID-19, enrolled during active disease. The CDR3 protein sequence reads: CASSPHRRGGTGEQYF. The sequenced DNA: TGTGCCAGCAGCCCCCATCGGCGCGGGGGAACGGGAGAGCAGTACTTC.